The 27 T cell receptor beta chains below come from one sample, sequenced in a study of CD8 T cells in ankylosing spondylitis (dated by TCRdb to about 2017). General findings and caveats noted by the study authors: A TCR beta motif of several highly homologous amino acid variants appeared characteristic of blood from ankylosing spondylitis patients.

The protocol used for the library was 5' RACE. Sequenced using an Illumina HiSeq 2500. The public reads were reprocessed in TCRdb via fastp at Q25 and MiXCR, keeping in-frame beta chains. A single entry per CDR3 protein holds the most common genes and DNA from its merged rows. The sample has around 390,000 distinct CDR3 sequences on record, under 25% of them singletons. Clones ranked in the top ten supply 15% to 20% of the sample. For these receptors, no antigen is known. Sequencing input: blood, either unsorted or a sorted T cell fraction (not recorded which). The source is a male donor with ankylosing spondylitis.

The J gene is TRBJ2-3, the V gene TRBV3-1; D is possibly TRBD2 (7 bases). Trimming pared 5 bases from V and 5 bases from J, leaving 20 bases between. In germline, CDR1 is LGHDT, CDR2 YNNKEL (reference sequence). The CDR3 runs to 16 residues. DNA of the CDR3: TGTGCCAGCAGCAAAGTAGGGGGGGTAGCACGAGATACGCAGTATTTT. The encoded protein is CASSKVGGVARDTQYF.

The chain is built from TRBV18 and TRBJ2-2, with 8 bases matching TRBD2. The CDR3 extends over 15 amino acids. Germline V gives CDR1 KGHSH, CDR2 LQKENI. The J segment lost 5 bases and the V segment lost 4 bases, leaving 6 bases of the junction unmatched. Here the CDR3 reads CASSQAGVGTGELFF. The CDR3 DNA follows: TGTGCCAGCTCACAAGCGGGAGTAGGGACCGGGGAGCTGTTTTTT.

This clonotype was seen more than once but under ten times. The J gene is TRBJ1-1, the V gene TRBV7-2; D is undetermined. The CDR3 is made up of 14 amino acids. V was trimmed by 1 base and J by 3 bases, leaving 9 bases between them. CDR1 is SGHTA, CDR2 FQGNSA, per germline. The CDR3 is CASSLERTYTEAFF. CDR3 nucleotides: TGTGCCAGCAGCTTAGAAAGGACTTACACTGAAGCTTTCTTT.

This clonotype was detected many times. The gene calls are TRBV28 and TRBJ1-1; tentatively, D is TRBD1 (6 bases). The CDR3 covers 13 residues. Germline CDR1 is MDHEN and CDR2 is SYDVKM. Trimming pared 6 bases from V and 10 bases from J, leaving 18 bases between. This CDR3 is CASRTTGLWLAFF. The CDR3 nucleotides are TGTGCCAGCAGAACTACAGGGCTGTGGTTAGCTTTCTTT.

This clonotype was seen only a few times. The rearrangement uses TRBV6-4 and TRBJ2-1; TRBD2 agrees at 11 bases. This CDR3 is 16 amino acids long. Germline-derived CDR1 and CDR2 are MRHNA and SNTAGT. V gave up 2 bases and J gave up 6 bases; unmatched junction bases: 6. The CDR3 sequence is CASSDLSGRGSNEQFF. CDR3 in DNA: TGTGCCAGCAGTGACCTTAGCGGGAGGGGTTCCAATGAGCAGTTCTTC.

The chain couples TRBV6-1 to TRBJ1-5, with 8 bases identical to TRBD1. This CDR3 comprises 16 residues. Per the germline V gene, CDR1 is MNHNS and CDR2 is SASEGT. After removal of 6 bases from V and 1 base from J, the junction contained 8 bases not matched to a gene. Written as DNA, the CDR3 is TGTGCCAGCAGCCGGACAGGGTCGAACAGCAATCAGCCCCAGCATTTT. Its translation: CASSRTGSNSNQPQHF.

CDR3 sequence (DNA): TGCAGTGCTGGTGTCAGCTGGCGGAATACGGTAGATACGCAGTATTTT. This translates into CSAGVSWRNTVDTQYF. The V and J genes are TRBV20-1 and TRBJ2-3; D remains unclear. Germline assignment: CDR1 DFQATT and CDR2 SNEGSKA (reference sequence). V dropped 5 bases and J dropped 5 bases, with 23 bases sitting between them. The CDR3 is made up of 16 amino acids.

The chain carries TRBV28 and TRBJ2-1, with 10 bases that match TRBD2. The CDR3 is made up of 14 amino acids. V was clipped by 8 bases and J by 7 bases; unmatched bases: 8. CDR1 and CDR2 (germline): MDHEN, SYDVKM. The CDR3 DNA reads TGTGCCAGCCGGGGGGGACTAGCGCGTAATGAGCAGTTCTTC. This gives the protein CASRGGLARNEQFF.

This clonotype was seen a handful of times. V usage is TRBV29-1 and J usage is TRBJ2-5; D is undetermined. Deletions cut 0 bases from V and 5 bases from J, with 16 bases between. Germline V CDR1 and CDR2: SQVTM, ANQGSEA. The CDR3 is 15 amino acids. CDR3: CSVEDRMGGFETQYF. DNA for the CDR3: TGCAGCGTTGAAGATCGGATGGGTGGATTCGAGACCCAGTACTTC.

J is TRBJ1-5 and V is TRBV2; tentatively, D is TRBD1 (6 bases). This CDR3 region has 18 residues. Trimming shortened V by 1 base and J by 2 bases, and 18 bases separated the two germline ends. Germline CDR1 is SNHLY and CDR2 is FYNNEI. The CDR3 here is CASSEGRGGNFGNQPQHF. The CDR3 DNA reads TGTGCCAGCAGTGAAGGGAGAGGGGGGAATTTCGGCAATCAGCCCCAGCATTTT.

The chain couples TRBV24-1 to TRBJ2-1, with D hard to call. CDR3 length equals 13 residues. V gave up 5 bases and J gave up 13 bases, with 17 bases separating them. The V gene's germline CDR1 is KGHDR and CDR2 SFDVKD. The CDR3 DNA is TGTGCCACCAGTGCGGTCGGGTACCTTGGTCAGTTCTTC. It yields the protein CATSAVGYLGQFF.

The chain joins TRBV3-1 to TRBJ2-6; D is uncertain. There are 15 residues in the CDR3. The V gene lost 1 base and the J gene lost 2 bases, with 6 bases spanning the gap. The V gene's germline CDR1 is LGHDT and CDR2 YNNKEL (reference sequence). The CDR3 nucleotides read TGTGCCAGCAGCCAAGCAGTTCCTGGGGCCAACGTCCTGACTTTC. As protein: CASSQAVPGANVLTF. The complete variable domain, with remaining parts taken from reference TRBV3-1 and TRBJ2-6, reads DTAVSQTPKYLVTQMGNDKSIKCEQNLGHDTMYWYKQDSKKFLKIMFSYNNKELIINETVPNRFSPKSPDKAHLNLHINSLELGDSAVYFCASSQAVPGANVLTFGAGSRLTVL.

The chain combines TRBV4-3 with TRBJ2-2; 12 bases fit TRBD2. The CDR3 has 16 residues. V was clipped by 4 bases and J by 4 bases; unmatched bases: 4. Germline-derived CDR1 and CDR2 are LGHNA and YSLEER. CDR3: CASSPRTSGTTGELFF. The CDR3 nucleotides are TGCGCCAGCAGCCCTAGGACTAGCGGGACCACCGGGGAGCTGTTTTTT.

This chain uses TRBV4-3 with TRBJ1-4; TRBD1 aligns across 8 bases. This CDR3 has 18 amino acids. J gave up 0 bases and V 4 bases, and 10 bases lay outside the gene matches. The germline V gene has CDR1 LGHNA and CDR2 YSLEER. CDR3 in DNA: TGCGCCAGCAGCCCATCGTTAGGACAGGGTGCAACTAATGAAAAACTGTTTTTT. Translation: CASSPSLGQGATNEKLFF.

This chain joins TRBV12-3 or TRBV12-4 and TRBJ2-7; 11 nucleotides line up with TRBD2. The CDR3 length is 14 residues. The junction had 4 bases not matched to a gene; V was cut back by 1 base and J by 8 bases. CDR3 coding DNA: TGTGCCAGCAGTTTAGAGACTAGCGGGGTTAAGCAGTACTTC. This translates into CASSLETSGVKQYF.

V gene TRBV29-1 combines with J gene TRBJ1-1, with a tentative D call TRBD1 (5 bases). The CDR3 spans 15 residues. The germline V and J ends were trimmed by 1 base and 2 bases, with 14 bases remaining between them. The germline CDR1 and CDR2 sequences are SQVTM and ANQGSEA. The chain's CDR3 is CSVEGPPGVNTEAFF. CDR3 DNA: TGCAGCGTTGAAGGCCCCCCGGGGGTAAACACTGAAGCTTTCTTT.

This clonotype has just a few counts. The chain recombines TRBV7-9 with TRBJ1-1, with 9 bases aligning to TRBD1. Per germline, CDR1 SEHNR and CDR2 FQNEAQ (reference sequence). CDR3 size: 17 residues. J was trimmed by 2 bases and V by 5 bases; bases with no gene match: 12. This CDR3 reads CASSPTGGGSENTEAFF. The CDR3 DNA sequence: TGTGCCAGCAGCCCTACAGGGGGCGGGTCGGAAAACACTGAAGCTTTCTTT.

This clonotype turned up a few times. The chain combines TRBV11-3 with TRBJ2-3, with D unclear. V lost 4 bases to trimming and J lost 2 bases, with 13 bases between them. Germline V gene data show CDR1 as SGHNT and CDR2 as YENEEA. The CDR3 has 15 amino acids. CDR3 residues: CASSSTRRSTDTQYF. CDR3 nucleotides: TGTGCCAGCAGCTCTACTCGCCGATCCACAGATACGCAGTATTTT.

In DNA, the CDR3 is TGCGCCAGCAGCTTGGACTTTATAAGGGCGGGATCTAGCACAGATACGCAGTATTTT. Translation gives CASSLDFIRAGSSTDTQYF. The V and J genes are TRBV5-1 and TRBJ2-3; TRBD2 might be the D (6 bases). The CDR3 has 19 residues. Germline V lookup: CDR1 SGHRS, CDR2 YFSETQ. Trimming took off 0 bases at V and 0 bases at J, with 20 bases between the two ends.

This clonotype has only a few counts. The V call is TRBV5-5, the J call TRBJ2-1, with a tentative D call TRBD2 (5 bases). Trimming pared 0 bases from V and 10 bases from J, leaving 14 bases between. This CDR3 is built from 14 residues. The germline V gene has CDR1 SGHKS and CDR2 YYEKEE (reference sequence). The CDR3 loop is CASSLAGPSSEQFF. The CDR3 DNA follows: TGTGCCAGCAGCTTGGCCGGTCCTAGCAGCGAGCAGTTCTTC.

This clonotype was observed at least ten times. V usage is TRBV12-3 or TRBV12-4 and J usage is TRBJ2-7; unclear D gene. Trimming took 1 base from V and 3 from J, leaving 10 bases between them. This CDR3 has 14 amino acids. The CDR3 DNA follows: TGTGCCAGCAGTTTAGGACTGGCTGGCTACGAGCAGTACTTC. Translated: CASSLGLAGYEQYF.

The chain joins TRBV10-3 to TRBJ2-7; D gene ambiguous. Trimming shortened V by 2 bases and J by 6 bases, and 5 bases separated the two germline ends. CDR1 and CDR2 from the germline V gene are ENHRY and SYGVKD. The CDR3 is made up of 11 amino acids. The CDR3 protein is CAISEPPEQYF. The CDR3 DNA is TGTGCCATCAGTGAGCCGCCCGAGCAGTACTTC.

V usage is TRBV28 and J usage is TRBJ2-7; D gene unclear. There are 15 residues in the CDR3. Germline loops: CDR1 MDHEN, CDR2 SYDVKM. Between the trimmed V and J ends, which lost 3 bases and 2 bases, there was a span of 14 bases. CDR3: CASSFRSRRAYEQYF. In nucleotides, the CDR3 is TGTGCCAGCAGTTTTAGATCACGGAGAGCCTACGAGCAGTACTTC.

The chain recombines TRBV27 with TRBJ2-3; D is possibly TRBD2 (5 bases). The CDR3 is 19 amino acids. CDR1 and CDR2 from the germline V gene are MNHEY and SMNVEV (reference sequence). Trimming left V 3 bases short and J 0 bases short, with 22 bases between. The CDR3 region is CASSFRAGLQISSTDTQYF. In DNA form, the CDR3 reads TGTGCCAGCAGTTTCCGGGCGGGTCTCCAGATCTCTAGCACAGATACGCAGTATTTT.

The chain joins TRBV6-1 to TRBJ1-3, with D possibly TRBD1 on 6 matching bases. The CDR3 has 15 amino acids. Germline loops: CDR1 MNHNS, CDR2 SASEGT. Trimming stripped 4 bases from V and 4 bases from J, with 14 bases between. The CDR3 here is CASSVTGSTGNTIYF. CDR3 DNA: TGTGCCAGCAGTGTGACAGGATCTACAGGAAACACCATATATTTT.

The chain carries TRBV20-1 and TRBJ2-1, with TRBD2 matching over 13 bases. The CDR3 has 14 amino acids. The ends lost 5 bases at V and 4 bases at J; junction bases unmatched: 2. Germline V gives CDR1 DFQATT, CDR2 SNEGSKA (reference sequence). CDR3: CSAETSGGYNEQFF. The DNA for the CDR3 is TGCAGTGCTGAGACTAGCGGGGGGTACAATGAGCAGTTCTTC.

This chain connects TRBV7-6 to TRBJ2-1; 7 bases line up with TRBD2. Per the germline V gene, CDR1 is SGHVS and CDR2 is FNYEAQ. Trimming took 4 bases from V and 7 from J; bases not matched to a gene: 10. The length of the CDR3 is 15 residues. CDR3 bases: TGTGCCAGCAGCTCCGTCCGTCGGGGAGGGAATGAGCAGTTCTTC. As protein: CASSSVRRGGNEQFF. Together with reference TRBV7-6 and TRBJ2-1, the CDR3 gives the full variable domain: GAGVSQSPRYKVTKRGQDVALRCDPISGHVSLYWYRQALGQGPEFLTYFNYEAQQDKSGLPNDRFSAERPEGSISTLTIQRTEQRDSAMYRCASSSVRRGGNEQFFGPGTRLTVL.